The 17 T cell receptor beta chains below were found in one sample sequenced in a study of cytomegalovirus exposure and HLA in healthy donors (dated by TCRdb to about 2017). To prepare the library, the immunoSEQ multiplex PCR assay was applied. The multiplex PCR relied on a mix of 60 forward primers for TCR Vbeta segments and 13 reverse primers for TCR Jbeta segments. Drawn from immuneACCESS, this table holds only the in-frame rearrangements with V and J called that TCRdb kept. Clones are partly lost; checked studies trace under half to an unresolved V gene and leave the rest unexplained. The sample includes 100,000 to 150,000 clones, with approximately 87% observed a single time. About 5.5% of the sample rests with the top ten. Sequences were obtained from PBMCs. These receptors all stem from a woman in her twenties or thirties in good health and CMV-seronegative.

The V gene is TRBV7-8, the J gene TRBJ1-1; maybe TRBD1 (5 bases). Per germline, CDR1 SGHVS and CDR2 FQNEAQ. V was pared by 5 bases and J by 1 base, with 17 bases between. The length of the CDR3 is 16 residues. CDR3 DNA: TGTGCCAGCAGCACACTATCGGGACTGGGGAACACTGAAGCTTTCTTT. Translating gives CASSTLSGLGNTEAFF. Full variable domain (outside the CDR3, taken from reference TRBV7-8 and TRBJ1-1): GAGVSQSPRYKVAKRGQDVALRCDPISGHVSLFWYQQALGQGPEFLTYFQNEAQLDKSGLPSDRFFAERPEGSVSTLKIQRTQQEDSAVYLCASSTLSGLGNTEAFFGQGTRLTVV.

The rearrangement joins TRBV29-1 to TRBJ2-2, with a tentative D call TRBD2 (6 bases). Trimming cost V 3 bases and J 4 bases, with 15 bases left between them. The CDR3 runs to 15 residues. The germline V gene has CDR1 SQVTM and CDR2 ANQGSEA. DNA of the CDR3: TGCAGCGTTGACGGTCGGGGGATGGGCACCGGGGAGCTGTTTTTT. This codes for CSVDGRGMGTGELFF.

V usage is TRBV9 and J usage is TRBJ2-7; 7 positions match TRBD2. Germline V gene data show CDR1 as SGDLS and CDR2 as YYNGEE. The CDR3 is 15 residues long. V lost 0 bases and J lost 5; bases outside the gene matches: 8. CDR3 amino acids: CASSVDGGSWNEQYF. The CDR3 DNA is TGTGCCAGCAGCGTAGATGGCGGGAGCTGGAACGAGCAGTACTTC.

The CDR3 DNA reads as TGCGCCAGCAGCCCATTTTACTCTAACACCGGGGAGCTGTTTTTT. Translation: CASSPFYSNTGELFF. The chain combines TRBV4-1 with TRBJ2-2; D unclear. V lost 4 bases, J lost 2 bases, and 11 bases lay in between. Germline CDR1 MGHRA, CDR2 YSYEKL. The CDR3 totals 15 residues.

The chain couples TRBV27 to TRBJ1-5, with D uncertain. This CDR3 region has 12 residues. V was clipped by 8 bases and J by 4 bases, with 9 bases between them. Germline assignment: CDR1 MNHEY and CDR2 SMNVEV (reference sequence). Here the CDR3 reads CASGLTNQPQHF. Here the CDR3 DNA reads TGTGCCAGCGGACTGACTAATCAGCCCCAGCATTTT.

This chain links TRBV7-2 with TRBJ1-4; TRBD1 might be the D (6 bases). The V end lost 1 base, the J end lost 5 bases, and 14 bases lay between the germline ends. The V gene's germline CDR1 is SGHTA and CDR2 FQGNSA. This CDR3 contains 16 residues. The CDR3 DNA reads as TGTGCCAGCAGCTTAGGTGGGGGCACTGGGAATGAAAAACTGTTTTTT. Translation gives CASSLGGGTGNEKLFF.

The CDR3 loop reads CASSLLGVTYNEQFF. Written as DNA, the CDR3 is TGCGCCAGCAGCCTATTAGGAGTGACCTACAATGAGCAGTTCTTC. The genes are TRBV4-1 and TRBJ2-1; D ambiguous. In germline, CDR1 is MGHRA, CDR2 YSYEKL. This CDR3 contains 15 residues. V was clipped by 4 bases and J by 2 bases, with 12 bases between them.

The chain recombines TRBV10-3 with TRBJ1-6, with D unresolved. In germline, CDR1 is ENHRY, CDR2 SYGVKD. The V end lost 0 bases, the J end lost 0 bases, and 6 bases lay between the germline ends. The CDR3 extends over 16 amino acids. CDR3 nucleotides: TGTGCCATCAGTGAGTCGGAGAGCTCCTATAATTCACCCCTCCACTTT. Translated: CAISESESSYNSPLHF.

This chain joins TRBV7-3 and TRBJ2-2; D unresolved. This CDR3 is built from 13 residues. V was pared by 0 bases and J by 6 bases, with 5 bases between. Germline assignment: CDR1 SGHTA and CDR2 FQGTGA. Written as DNA, the CDR3 is TGTGCCAGCAGCTTAACGGGCTCCGGGGAGCTGTTTTTT. This codes for CASSLTGSGELFF.

The V gene is TRBV7-3, the J gene TRBJ2-4; 11 bases align to TRBD2. J was trimmed by 3 bases and V by 2 bases; bases with no gene match: 3. Looked up from germline, CDR1 is SGHTA and CDR2 is FQGTGA. The CDR3 loop spans 16 amino acids. The CDR3 here is CASSLLAGGVKNIQYF. DNA for the CDR3: TGTGCCAGCAGCTTATTAGCGGGAGGGGTCAAAAACATTCAGTACTTC.

The chain recombines TRBV28 with TRBJ1-5; TRBD1 aligns across 7 bases. After removal of 6 bases from V and 1 base from J, the junction contained 12 bases not matched to a gene. This CDR3 has 17 residues. Germline CDR1 is MDHEN and CDR2 is SYDVKM. CDR3 residues: CASSKTQGVGSNQPQHF. In DNA form, the CDR3 reads TGTGCCAGCAGCAAAACGCAGGGGGTCGGGAGCAATCAGCCCCAGCATTTT.

This clone has more than one count but fewer than ten. This chain connects TRBV19 to TRBJ1-5; no firm D call. Trimming shortened V by 3 bases and J by 5 bases, and 8 bases separated the two germline ends. The CDR3 runs to 13 residues. The germline V gene has CDR1 LNHDA and CDR2 SQIVND (reference sequence). CDR3: CASSIYGYQPQHF. In nucleotides, the CDR3 is TGTGCCAGTAGTATCTACGGGTATCAGCCCCAGCATTTT.

The V call is TRBV9, the J call TRBJ1-5, with a possible D match to TRBD1 (5 bases). The V and J ends lost 0 bases and 4 bases respectively, with 8 bases between them. CDR1 and CDR2 (germline): SGDLS, YYNGEE. There are 14 residues in the CDR3. The CDR3 loop reads CASSVGGTNQPQHF. CDR3 DNA sequence: TGTGCCAGCAGCGTAGGAGGGACTAATCAGCCCCAGCATTTT.

The chain combines TRBV6-1 with TRBJ2-5; 11 bases are shared with TRBD1. The CDR3 totals 16 residues. Per germline, CDR1 MNHNS and CDR2 SASEGT. V dropped 3 bases and J dropped 1; count of bases not matched to a gene: 4. In nucleotides, the CDR3 is TGTGCCAGCAGTGACCTCGGGACAGGGGGCCAAGAGACCCAGTACTTC. It specifies CASSDLGTGGQETQYF.

V usage is TRBV29-1 and J usage is TRBJ1-1, with 11 positions matching TRBD1. V gave up 5 bases and J gave up 3 bases; unmatched junction bases: 8. Germline V CDR1 and CDR2: SQVTM, ANQGSEA. This CDR3 spans 15 amino acids. CDR3 nucleotides: TGCAGCGTTAAGGGGGACAGGGGGTCTCACACTGAAGCTTTCTTT. As protein: CSVKGDRGSHTEAFF. Based on the CDR3 plus reference TRBV29-1 and TRBJ1-1, the full variable domain is SAVISQKPSRDICQRGTSLTIQCQVDSQVTMMFWYRQQPGQSLTLIATANQGSEATYESGFVIDKFPISRPNLTFSTLTVSNMSPEDSSIYLCSVKGDRGSHTEAFFGQGTRLTVV.

The chain recombines TRBV18 with TRBJ1-1; D is ambiguous. This CDR3 is built from 13 residues. V was pared by 4 bases and J by 2 bases, with 8 bases between. Germline CDR1 is KGHSH and CDR2 is LQKENI. CDR3 DNA sequence: TGTGCCAGCTCACTGGGAGTAAACACTGAAGCTTTCTTT. Translation: CASSLGVNTEAFF. Based on the CDR3 plus reference TRBV18 and TRBJ1-1, the full variable domain is NAGVMQNPRHLVRRRGQEARLRCSPMKGHSHVYWYRQLPEEGLKFMVYLQKENIIDESGMPKERFSAEFPKEGPSILRIQQVVRGDSAAYFCASSLGVNTEAFFGQGTRLTVV.

The J gene is TRBJ1-3, the V gene TRBV5-6; D ambiguous. In germline, CDR1 is SGHDT, CDR2 YYEEEE. V lost 2 bases, J lost 0 bases, and 3 bases lay in between. CDR3 length: 13 residues. This chain's CDR3 is CASSFFSGNTIYF. CDR3 nucleotide sequence: TGTGCCAGCAGCTTCTTCTCTGGAAACACCATATATTTT.